These 7 T cell receptor beta chains share one sample of origin, sequenced in a study of early T cells in non-severe SARS-CoV-2 infection. TCRdb re-called the 5' RACE reads with MiXCR, one entry per CDR3 protein. This table holds 55,000 to 75,000 distinct CDR3 sequences, almost 9.5% found once. What was sequenced was whole blood. The source of these receptors is an adult who was a healthcare worker with PCR-confirmed SARS-CoV-2 infection or an uninfected control (not recorded which).

This chain joins TRBV7-2 and TRBJ2-3; perhaps TRBD1 as D (6 bases). This CDR3 contains 17 residues. Germline V gives CDR1 SGHTA, CDR2 FQGNSA. V dropped 4 bases and J dropped 3 bases, with 20 bases sitting between them. CDR3 amino acids: CASSSLLGGGPTDTQYF. The CDR3, as DNA: TGTGCCAGCAGCTCCCTCTTAGGTGGGGGCCCTACAGATACGCAGTATTTT.

The gene calls are TRBV2 and TRBJ1-2; D not certain. This CDR3 is built from 13 residues. Trimming took 3 bases from V and 4 from J, leaving 9 bases between them. Germline V gene sequence: CDR1 SNHLY, CDR2 FYNNEI. The CDR3 DNA sequence: TGTGCCAGCAGTGACGGCAGACCCTATGGCTACACCTTC. Translating gives CASSDGRPYGYTF.

In nucleotides, the CDR3 is TGTGCCAGCGGGTCGATGTGGGGGGAGGAGGAGACCCAGTACTTC. Amino acid sequence: CASGSMWGEEETQYF. J is TRBJ2-5 and V is TRBV6-6; possible D gene TRBD2, 6 bases. This CDR3 has 15 residues. With 8 bases removed from V and 5 bases from J, the gap between germline ends came to 21 bases. Germline values: CDR1 MNHNY, CDR2 SVGAGI (reference sequence).

The chain has TRBV20-1 and TRBJ2-5, with TRBD1 matching over 8 bases. The CDR3 loop spans 13 amino acids. Germline V gives CDR1 DFQATT, CDR2 SNEGSKA (reference sequence). V was pared by 1 base and J by 5 bases, with 3 bases of the junction left unmatched. In DNA form, the CDR3 reads TGCAGTGCTAGAGGGACAGGGCTGGAGACCCAGTACTTC. Protein sequence: CSARGTGLETQYF.

This clonotype has more than one count but fewer than ten. V and J are TRBV20-1 and TRBJ1-2; D not resolved. CDR3 length: 14 residues. V was shortened by 0 bases and J by 0 bases, with 8 bases between the two germline ends. CDR1 and CDR2 (germline): DFQATT, SNEGSKA (reference sequence). As DNA, the CDR3 is TGCAGTGCTAGAGATCTCAAGGCTAACTATGGCTACACCTTC. Residues: CSARDLKANYGYTF.

In its sample, this clonotype was seen a few times. The chain uses TRBV29-1 and TRBJ1-2; 9 bases line up with TRBD1. In germline, CDR1 is SQVTM, CDR2 ANQGSEA. V was clipped by 4 bases and J by 4 bases; unmatched bases: 7. The CDR3 runs to 14 residues. The CDR3 DNA follows: TGCAGCGTTGTGGGGACAGGGATAGTCTATGGCTACACCTTC. As protein: CSVVGTGIVYGYTF.

This clonotype was found a few times. The CDR3 here is CSVVSAAVKYF. Written as DNA, the CDR3 is TGCAGCGTTGTTAGCGCCGCGGTGAAGTACTTC. The chain is built from TRBV29-1 and TRBJ2-5; possible D gene TRBD2, 5 bases. This CDR3 is 11 amino acids long. Germline lookup yields CDR1 SQVTM and CDR2 ANQGSEA. Trimming cost V 4 bases and J 12 bases, with 15 bases left between them.